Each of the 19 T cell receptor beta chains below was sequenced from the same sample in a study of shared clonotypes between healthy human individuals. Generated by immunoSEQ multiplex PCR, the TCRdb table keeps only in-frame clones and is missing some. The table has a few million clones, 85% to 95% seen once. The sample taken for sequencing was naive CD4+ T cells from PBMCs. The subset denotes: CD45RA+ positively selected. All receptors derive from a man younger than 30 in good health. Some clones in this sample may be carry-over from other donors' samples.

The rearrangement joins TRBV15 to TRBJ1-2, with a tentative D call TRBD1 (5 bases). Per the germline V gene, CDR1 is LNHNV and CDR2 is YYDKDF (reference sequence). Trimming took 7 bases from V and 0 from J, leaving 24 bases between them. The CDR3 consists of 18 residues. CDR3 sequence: CATTSAGGVEFSNYGYTF. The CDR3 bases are TGTGCCACCACTTCGGCGGGGGGGGTGGAATTCTCTAACTATGGCTACACCTTC.

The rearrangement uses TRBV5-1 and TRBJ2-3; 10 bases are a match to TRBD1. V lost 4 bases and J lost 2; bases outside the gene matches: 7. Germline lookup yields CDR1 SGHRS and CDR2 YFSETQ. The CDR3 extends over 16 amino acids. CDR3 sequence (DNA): TGCGCCAGCAGCCCGGGGACAGGGGATCTCACAGATACGCAGTATTTT. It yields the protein CASSPGTGDLTDTQYF.

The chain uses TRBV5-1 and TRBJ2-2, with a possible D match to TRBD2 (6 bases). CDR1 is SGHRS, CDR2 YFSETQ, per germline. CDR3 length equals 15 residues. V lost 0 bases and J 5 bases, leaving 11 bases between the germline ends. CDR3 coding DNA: TGCGCCAGCAGCTTGGAGGAGGGGCGGACCGGGGAGCTGTTTTTT. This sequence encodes CASSLEEGRTGELFF.

CDR3 residues: CASRPTGAASPQHF. CDR3 nucleotide sequence: TGCGCCAGCAGACCGACAGGGGCCGCCTCGCCCCAGCATTTT. The chain carries TRBV10-2 and TRBJ1-5; 8 bases fit TRBD1. The CDR3 is 14 residues long. V trimming: 6 bases; J trimming: 9 bases; junction bases outside the gene matches: 10. Germline loops: CDR1 WSHSY, CDR2 SAAADI.

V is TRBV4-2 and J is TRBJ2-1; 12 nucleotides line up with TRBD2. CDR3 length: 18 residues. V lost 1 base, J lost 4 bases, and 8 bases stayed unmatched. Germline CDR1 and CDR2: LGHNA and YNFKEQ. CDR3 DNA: TGTGCCAGCAGCCAAGCTAGCGGGAGGGCCAAGGGTTACAATGAGCAGTTCTTC. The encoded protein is CASSQASGRAKGYNEQFF.

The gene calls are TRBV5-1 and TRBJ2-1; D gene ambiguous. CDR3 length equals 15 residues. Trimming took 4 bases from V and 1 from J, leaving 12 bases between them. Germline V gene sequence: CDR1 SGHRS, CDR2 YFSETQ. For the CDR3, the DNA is TGCGCCAGCAGCGTAGGGCAGTTATCCTACAATGAGCAGTTCTTC. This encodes CASSVGQLSYNEQFF.

The CDR3 region has the DNA TGTGCCAGCAGCCAAGCACCGGGACTAGCGGGACGCGAGCAGTACTTC. Translation: CASSQAPGLAGREQYF. This chain links TRBV4-2 with TRBJ2-7; 13 bases match TRBD2. Losses at the gene ends were 1 base for V and 6 bases for J; bases not matched to a gene: 6. The CDR3 sequence is 16 residues long. Germline CDR1 reads LGHNA; CDR2 reads YNFKEQ.

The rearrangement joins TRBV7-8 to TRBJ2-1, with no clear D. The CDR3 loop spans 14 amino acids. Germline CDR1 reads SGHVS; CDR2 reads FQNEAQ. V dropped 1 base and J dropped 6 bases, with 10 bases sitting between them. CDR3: CASSLVLGPNEQFF. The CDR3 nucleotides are TGTGCCAGCAGCTTAGTCTTAGGTCCCAATGAGCAGTTCTTC.

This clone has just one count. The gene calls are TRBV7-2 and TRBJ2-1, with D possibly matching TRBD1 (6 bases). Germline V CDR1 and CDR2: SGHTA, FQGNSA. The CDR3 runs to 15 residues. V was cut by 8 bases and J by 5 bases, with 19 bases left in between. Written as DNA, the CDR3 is TGTGCCAGCGGGTTCGAAAGGGGGTACCACAATGAGCAGTTCTTC. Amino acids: CASGFERGYHNEQFF.

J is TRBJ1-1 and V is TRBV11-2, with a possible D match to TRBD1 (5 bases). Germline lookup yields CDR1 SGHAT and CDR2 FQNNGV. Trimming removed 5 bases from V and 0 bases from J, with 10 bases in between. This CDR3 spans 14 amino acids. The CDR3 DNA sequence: TGTGCCAGCAGCCGGGGGGTCCTGAACACTGAAGCTTTCTTT. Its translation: CASSRGVLNTEAFF.

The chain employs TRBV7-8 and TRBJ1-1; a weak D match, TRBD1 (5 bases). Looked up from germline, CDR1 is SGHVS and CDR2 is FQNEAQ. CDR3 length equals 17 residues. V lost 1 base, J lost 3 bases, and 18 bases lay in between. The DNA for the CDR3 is TGTGCCAGCAGCTTAGTGTATGGGACCTCATTAGACACTGAAGCTTTCTTT. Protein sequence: CASSLVYGTSLDTEAFF.

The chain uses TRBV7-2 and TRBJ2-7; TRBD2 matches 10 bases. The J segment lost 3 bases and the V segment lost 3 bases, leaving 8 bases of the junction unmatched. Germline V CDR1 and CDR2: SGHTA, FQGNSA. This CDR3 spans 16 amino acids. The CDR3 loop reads CASSFGLAGALYEQYF. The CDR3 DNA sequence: TGTGCCAGCAGCTTTGGCCTAGCGGGAGCCCTCTACGAGCAGTACTTC.

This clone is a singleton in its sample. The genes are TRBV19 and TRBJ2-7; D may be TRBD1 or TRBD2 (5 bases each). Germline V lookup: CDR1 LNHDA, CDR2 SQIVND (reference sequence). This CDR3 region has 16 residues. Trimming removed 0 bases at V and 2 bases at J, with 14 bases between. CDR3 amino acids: CASSIDNGAATYEQYF. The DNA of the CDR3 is TGTGCCAGTAGTATAGATAACGGGGCAGCTACCTACGAGCAGTACTTC.

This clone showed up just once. The CDR3 DNA reads TGCAGCGTTGGTCGACAGCAAGGGGGCGAGCAGTACTTC. This codes for CSVGRQQGGEQYF. The V call is TRBV29-1, the J call TRBJ2-7; a weak D match, TRBD1 (6 bases). With 4 bases removed from V and 6 bases from J, the gap between germline ends came to 16 bases. The germline V gene encodes CDR1 SQVTM and CDR2 ANQGSEA. There are 13 residues in the CDR3.

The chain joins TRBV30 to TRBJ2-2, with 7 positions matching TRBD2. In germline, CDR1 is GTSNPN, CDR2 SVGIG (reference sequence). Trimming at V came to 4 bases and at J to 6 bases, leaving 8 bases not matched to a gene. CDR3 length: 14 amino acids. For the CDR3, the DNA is TGTGCCTGGAATATGGGGACTACTGCCGGGGAGCTGTTTTTT. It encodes CAWNMGTTAGELFF. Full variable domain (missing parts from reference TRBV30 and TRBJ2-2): SQTIHQWPATLVQPVGSPLSLECTVEGTSNPNLYWYRQAAGRGLQLLFYSVGIGQISSEVPQNLSASRPQDRQFILSSKKLLLSDSGFYLCAWNMGTTAGELFFGEGSRLTVL.

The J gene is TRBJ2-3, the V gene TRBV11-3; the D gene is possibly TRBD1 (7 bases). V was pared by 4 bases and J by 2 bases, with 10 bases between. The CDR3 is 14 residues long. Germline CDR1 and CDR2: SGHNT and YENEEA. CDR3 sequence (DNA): TGTGCCAGCAGCTCAGGGGGACTCACAGATACGCAGTATTTT. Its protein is CASSSGGLTDTQYF.

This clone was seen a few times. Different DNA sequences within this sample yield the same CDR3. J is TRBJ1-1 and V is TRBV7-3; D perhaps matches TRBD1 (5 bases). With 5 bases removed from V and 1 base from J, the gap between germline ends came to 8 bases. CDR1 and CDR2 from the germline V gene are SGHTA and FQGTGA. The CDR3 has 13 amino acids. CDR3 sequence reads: CASSSTGNTEAFF. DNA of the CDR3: TGTGCCAGCAGCAGCACAGGGAACACTGAAGCTTTCTTT.

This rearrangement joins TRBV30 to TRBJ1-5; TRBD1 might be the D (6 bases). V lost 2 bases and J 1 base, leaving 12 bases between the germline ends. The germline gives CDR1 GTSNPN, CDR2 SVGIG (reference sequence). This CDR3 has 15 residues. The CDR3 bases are TGTGCCTGGAGTTTTGCTGGACAGAGCAATCAGCCCCAGCATTTT. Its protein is CAWSFAGQSNQPQHF.

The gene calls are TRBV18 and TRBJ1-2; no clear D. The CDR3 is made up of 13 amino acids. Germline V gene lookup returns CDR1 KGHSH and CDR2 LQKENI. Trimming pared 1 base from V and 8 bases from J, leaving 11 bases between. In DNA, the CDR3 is TGTGCCAGCTCACCACTAACGGAGAAGGGCTACACCTTC. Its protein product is CASSPLTEKGYTF.